What follows are 4 T cell receptor beta chains derived from one specimen sequenced in a study of identical twins. Via MiXCR, TCRdb re-called the 5' RACE reads, giving one row per CDR3 protein. The profile shows approximately 500,000 distinct CDR3 sequences, around 15% of them singletons. These same records also appear under a second study, on yellow fever vaccine responses in identical twins.

The sample comprised CD4+ T cells sorted from blood. The origin of the receptors is a woman between 18 and 29 years old in good health.

DNA of the CDR3: TGTGCCAGCTCATCTCTGGCAGCCGAAAGGGACATTCAGTACTTC. This sequence encodes CASSSLAAERDIQYF. The rearrangement joins TRBV18 to TRBJ2-4; D is unresolved. The CDR3 is 15 residues long. CDR1 is KGHSH, CDR2 LQKENI, per germline. V lost 5 bases, J lost 8 bases, and 19 bases lay in between.

This clonotype was counted many times. V is TRBV29-1 and J is TRBJ1-2, with 8 bases lining up with TRBD1. The CDR3 contains 12 residues. Germline V gives CDR1 SQVTM, CDR2 ANQGSEA. V gave up 6 bases and J gave up 5 bases; unmatched junction bases: 5. As DNA, the CDR3 is TGCAGCGTGGGGGACAGGAAGTATGGCTACACCTTC. It specifies CSVGDRKYGYTF.

The V and J genes are TRBV28 and TRBJ2-4; 10 nucleotides line up with TRBD2. Germline loops: CDR1 MDHEN, CDR2 SYDVKM. V lost 2 bases, J lost 3 bases, and 4 bases stayed unmatched. This CDR3 comprises 16 residues. The CDR3 bases are TGTGCCAGCAGTTTAATAGCGGGAGGTGGCAAAAACATTCAGTACTTC. It codes for CASSLIAGGGKNIQYF.

This clonotype was counted a few times. The chain joins TRBV29-1 to TRBJ2-5; a possible D gene is TRBD1 (6 bases). The ends were cut back, 6 bases at V and 2 bases at J, with 13 bases in the middle. Germline CDR1 reads SQVTM; CDR2 reads ANQGSEA. CDR3 length equals 13 residues. The CDR3 coding sequence is TGCAGCGTCCGCAGGGACACTCAAGAGACCCAGTACTTC. Protein sequence: CSVRRDTQETQYF.